This TCR beta chain was sequenced in a study of T cell responses to AZD1222 COVID-19 vaccine. Whole-study results and caveats: Spike-spanning, vaccine-associated CD4 TCRs were dominant at 160-218 and 743-854.

The protocol was immunoSEQ multiplex PCR, while the TCRdb copy is restricted to in-frame clones and leaves out a portion. The data hold 130,000 to 150,000 clones, with just over 90% observed a single time. About this clone itself: Its antigen remains unknown.

The V end lost 3 bases, the J end lost 11 bases, and 12 bases lay between the germline ends. Germline V gene data show CDR1 as SGDLS and CDR2 as YYNGEE. This CDR3 has 12 residues. The starting material was peripheral blood, obtained on day 0 of AZD1222 vaccination. The source of this sequence is an adult in good health. This rearrangement joins TRBV9 to TRBJ1-3; D unresolved. In DNA, the CDR3 is TGTGCCAGCAGCGCAAAACAAGGAGCCATATATTTT. It yields the protein CASSAKQGAIYF.